The 21 T cell receptor beta chains below all came from one sample that was sequenced in a study of glioma-infiltrating T cells after dendritic cell vaccination (dated by TCRdb to the mid-2010s). The receptor library was made with the immunoSEQ multiplex PCR assay. TCRdb stores this immuneACCESS table with in-frame sequences only. Part of the clones is absent; in the studies checked, under half of the shortfall reflects unresolved V genes, and no reason is known for the rest. The sample contains around 96,000 clones, approximately 81% of them found a single time. Clones ranked in the top ten supply under 7% of the sample. The source material was blood, sampled before dendritic cell vaccination. The receptor source for this set is a human donor with glioblastoma.

This clone was seen a handful of times. The genes are TRBV18 and TRBJ1-6, with 7 bases identical to TRBD1. CDR1 and CDR2 from the germline V gene are KGHSH and LQKENI. The CDR3 is 14 residues long. V was clipped by 3 bases and J by 10 bases; unmatched bases: 6. CDR3 residues: CASSPDRVWSPLHF. In nucleotides, the CDR3 is TGTGCCAGCTCACCTGACAGGGTTTGGTCACCCCTCCACTTT.

The chain carries TRBV2 and TRBJ2-5; perhaps TRBD1 as D (6 bases). Germline values: CDR1 SNHLY, CDR2 FYNNEI. The CDR3 has 13 residues. Trimming took off 6 bases at V and 5 bases at J, with 13 bases between the two ends. Here the CDR3 reads CASSPQGLETQYF. As DNA, the CDR3 is TGTGCCAGCAGCCCGCAGGGGTTGGAGACCCAGTACTTC.

This chain connects TRBV6-5 to TRBJ1-2, with 8 bases that match TRBD1. Germline CDR1 and CDR2: MNHEY and SVGAGI. The V segment lost 2 bases and the J segment 6 bases; nucleotides outside the gene matches: 2. This CDR3 is built from 13 residues. CDR3 in amino acids: CASSYDRGDGYTF. CDR3 nucleotide sequence: TGTGCCAGCAGTTACGACAGGGGTGATGGCTACACCTTC.

The chain carries TRBV19 and TRBJ1-1; D call uncertain. CDR1 and CDR2 from the germline V gene are LNHDA and SQIVND (reference sequence). CDR3 length equals 14 residues. Trimming took off 7 bases at V and 2 bases at J, with 14 bases between the two ends. For the CDR3, the DNA is TGTGCCAGTACTCGCGAGGTCGCAAACACTGAAGCTTTCTTT. Translating gives CASTREVANTEAFF.

The chain couples TRBV19 to TRBJ1-5, with 7 bases aligning to TRBD1. V lost 5 bases to trimming and J lost 0 bases; unmatched junction nucleotides: 4. Per germline, CDR1 LNHDA and CDR2 SQIVND (reference sequence). CDR3 length: 15 residues. Written as DNA, the CDR3 is TGTGCCAGTAGTCTAGGGGGCAATAGCAATCAGCCCCAGCATTTT. This gives the protein CASSLGGNSNQPQHF.

The chain couples TRBV10-1 to TRBJ1-2; D is uncertain. Trimming stripped 6 bases from V and 4 bases from J, with 9 bases between. In germline, CDR1 is WNHNN, CDR2 SYGVQD (reference sequence). The CDR3 consists of 12 residues. CDR3 in amino acids: CASSPGPYGYTF. In nucleotides, the CDR3 is TGCGCCAGCAGCCCGGGTCCCTATGGCTACACCTTC.

The chain joins TRBV6-5 to TRBJ2-7, with D uncertain. The germline V and J ends were trimmed by 2 bases and 0 bases, with 11 bases remaining between them. The CDR3 is 15 residues long. Germline V gene data show CDR1 as MNHEY and CDR2 as SVGAGI. CDR3 coding DNA: TGTGCCAGCAGTTACACCCTCTCGGGCTCCTACGAGCAGTACTTC. It translates to CASSYTLSGSYEQYF.

The rearrangement links TRBV15 to TRBJ2-2; D is perhaps TRBD2 (6 bases). Per the germline V gene, CDR1 is LNHNV and CDR2 is YYDKDF (reference sequence). The CDR3 is made up of 14 amino acids. Trimming took off 0 bases at V and 5 bases at J, with 7 bases between the two ends. CDR3 residues: CATSRDRGTGELFF. The CDR3 DNA sequence: TGTGCCACCAGCAGAGATCGGGGGACCGGGGAGCTGTTTTTT.

The CDR3 here is CASSLGTAPNYGYTF. DNA for the CDR3: TGCGCCAGCAGCTTGGGGACAGCACCTAACTATGGCTACACCTTC. This chain links TRBV5-1 with TRBJ1-2; tentatively, D is TRBD1 (6 bases). Germline assignment: CDR1 SGHRS and CDR2 YFSETQ. The CDR3 covers 15 residues. V lost 0 bases to trimming and J lost 0 bases, with 9 bases between them. Using reference TRBV5-1 and TRBJ1-2 for the parts outside the CDR3, the full variable domain is KAGVTQTPRYLIKTRGQQVTLSCSPISGHRSVSWYQQTPGQGLQFLFEYFSETQRNKGNFPGRFSGRQFSNSRSEMNVSTLELGDSALYLCASSLGTAPNYGYTFGSGTRLTVV.

The genes are TRBV27 and TRBJ2-1, with 9 bases that match TRBD1. Germline trimming cut 6 bases from V and 6 bases from J; bases unmatched to any gene: 18. This CDR3 is built from 18 residues. The V gene's germline CDR1 is MNHEY and CDR2 SMNVEV (reference sequence). CDR3 amino acids: CASSPVGTGSPWGNEQFF. The CDR3, as DNA: TGTGCCAGCAGCCCGGTGGGGACAGGGAGCCCCTGGGGCAATGAGCAGTTCTTC.

The CDR3 protein is CASSPTEGNTEAFF. As DNA, the CDR3 is TGTGCCAGCTCACCCACGGAGGGCAACACTGAAGCTTTCTTT. The chain combines TRBV18 with TRBJ1-1; D is uncertain. Trimming pared 3 bases from V and 2 bases from J, leaving 10 bases between. The CDR3 is 14 amino acids. Per germline, CDR1 KGHSH and CDR2 LQKENI.

The chain joins TRBV10-3 to TRBJ1-3, with D possibly TRBD1 on 6 matching bases. Trimming shortened V by 6 bases and J by 8 bases, and 17 bases separated the two germline ends. Germline lookup yields CDR1 ENHRY and CDR2 SYGVKD. CDR3 length: 14 residues. The CDR3 DNA sequence: TGTGCCATCAGCCCAGGGGCAACGGCGGACACCATATATTTT. Protein product: CAISPGATADTIYF.

This chain connects TRBV4-1 to TRBJ1-1, with D perhaps TRBD1 (6 bases). Germline lookup yields CDR1 MGHRA and CDR2 YSYEKL. This CDR3 contains 17 residues. Trimming shortened V by 6 bases and J by 4 bases, and 24 bases separated the two germline ends. CDR3 DNA: TGCGCCAGCAGGCCACCGGGACAAAGGTACTCTATCACTGAAGCTTTCTTT. It translates to CASRPPGQRYSITEAFF.

V and J are TRBV29-1 and TRBJ2-1; a possible D gene is TRBD1 (6 bases). The CDR3 runs to 10 residues. CDR1 SQVTM and CDR2 ANQGSEA come from the germline V gene. V lost 4 bases and J 10 bases, leaving 8 bases between the germline ends. CDR3 in amino acids: CSVGGHEQFF. In DNA, the CDR3 is TGCAGCGTTGGGGGACACGAGCAGTTCTTC.

The rearrangement joins TRBV14 to TRBJ1-5; possibly TRBD1 for D (6 bases). This CDR3 is built from 15 residues. Germline V gives CDR1 SGHDN, CDR2 FVKESK. Trimming took off 6 bases at V and 0 bases at J, with 12 bases between the two ends. This CDR3 is CASRYGQPSNQPQHF. CDR3 coding DNA: TGTGCCAGCAGATACGGACAGCCTAGCAATCAGCCCCAGCATTTT.

CDR3 DNA: TGTGCCAGCAGCTTGAATGGACAGGGGTACTATGGCTACACCTTC. Translated: CASSLNGQGYYGYTF. The rearrangement joins TRBV5-4 to TRBJ1-2, with 9 nucleotides matching TRBD1. The V gene's germline CDR1 is SGHNT and CDR2 YYREEE (reference sequence). This CDR3 comprises 15 residues. V gave up 1 base and J gave up 3 bases; unmatched junction bases: 4.

CDR3 DNA sequence: TGTGCCAGCGGGACAGGGATAAGGTCTGAAGCTTTCTTT. Protein: CASGTGIRSEAFF. The chain couples TRBV2 to TRBJ1-1; 9 bases map to TRBD1. From germline, CDR1 is SNHLY and CDR2 FYNNEI. CDR3 length: 13 amino acids. Unmatched junction bases numbered 7, after V lost 8 bases and J lost 6 bases.

With regard to this clone: Different DNA sequences within this sample yield the same CDR3. The chain links TRBV18 to TRBJ2-7; D might be TRBD2 (5 bases). This CDR3 region has 13 residues. Trimming left V 6 bases short and J 0 bases short, with 9 bases between. Germline assignment: CDR1 KGHSH and CDR2 LQKENI. The CDR3 DNA is TGTGCCAGCTCTCGGGGAAGCTCCTACGAGCAGTACTTC. It is translated as CASSRGSSYEQYF.

The genes are TRBV5-6 and TRBJ1-6, with 11 bases lining up with TRBD1. Germline assignment: CDR1 SGHDT and CDR2 YYEEEE. The CDR3 contains 18 residues. J gave up 7 bases and V 0 bases, and 9 bases lay outside the gene matches. The DNA of the CDR3 is TGTGCCAGCAGCTTGGTTTCGGACAGGGGGCATGGGAATTCACCCCTCCACTTT. It translates to CASSLVSDRGHGNSPLHF.

This chain links TRBV5-1 with TRBJ2-7, with 9 bases identical to TRBD1. This CDR3 has 17 amino acids. The germline gives CDR1 SGHRS, CDR2 YFSETQ. J lost 3 bases, V lost 3 bases, and 13 bases had no gene match. The CDR3 coding sequence is TGCGCCAGCAGCTCCGGACAGGGGATGGTGGTTGGCTACGAGCAGTACTTC. Translating gives CASSSGQGMVVGYEQYF. The variable domain in full, completed from reference TRBV5-1 and TRBJ2-7, reads KAGVTQTPRYLIKTRGQQVTLSCSPISGHRSVSWYQQTPGQGLQFLFEYFSETQRNKGNFPGRFSGRQFSNSRSEMNVSTLELGDSALYLCASSSGQGMVVGYEQYFGPGTRLTVT.

The rearrangement joins TRBV2 to TRBJ1-2; 8 nucleotides agree with TRBD1. V lost 4 bases to trimming and J lost 5 bases; unmatched junction nucleotides: 9. The CDR3 runs 15 residues. Germline V CDR1 and CDR2: SNHLY, FYNNEI. The CDR3 spells CASSGGQGGRYGYTF. The CDR3 nucleotides read TGTGCCAGCAGTGGTGGACAGGGCGGACGGTATGGCTACACCTTC.